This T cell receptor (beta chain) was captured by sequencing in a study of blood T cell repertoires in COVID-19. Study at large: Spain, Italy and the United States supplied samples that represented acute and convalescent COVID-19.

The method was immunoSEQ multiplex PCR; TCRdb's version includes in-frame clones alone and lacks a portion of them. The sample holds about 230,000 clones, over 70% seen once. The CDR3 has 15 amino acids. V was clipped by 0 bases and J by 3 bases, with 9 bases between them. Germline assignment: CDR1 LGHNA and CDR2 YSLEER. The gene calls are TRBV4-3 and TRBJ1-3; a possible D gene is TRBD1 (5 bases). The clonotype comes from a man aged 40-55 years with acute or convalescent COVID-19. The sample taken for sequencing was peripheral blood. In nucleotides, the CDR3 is TGCGCCAGCAGCCAAGATCACAGGAGTGGAAACACCATATATTTT. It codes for CASSQDHRSGNTIYF.